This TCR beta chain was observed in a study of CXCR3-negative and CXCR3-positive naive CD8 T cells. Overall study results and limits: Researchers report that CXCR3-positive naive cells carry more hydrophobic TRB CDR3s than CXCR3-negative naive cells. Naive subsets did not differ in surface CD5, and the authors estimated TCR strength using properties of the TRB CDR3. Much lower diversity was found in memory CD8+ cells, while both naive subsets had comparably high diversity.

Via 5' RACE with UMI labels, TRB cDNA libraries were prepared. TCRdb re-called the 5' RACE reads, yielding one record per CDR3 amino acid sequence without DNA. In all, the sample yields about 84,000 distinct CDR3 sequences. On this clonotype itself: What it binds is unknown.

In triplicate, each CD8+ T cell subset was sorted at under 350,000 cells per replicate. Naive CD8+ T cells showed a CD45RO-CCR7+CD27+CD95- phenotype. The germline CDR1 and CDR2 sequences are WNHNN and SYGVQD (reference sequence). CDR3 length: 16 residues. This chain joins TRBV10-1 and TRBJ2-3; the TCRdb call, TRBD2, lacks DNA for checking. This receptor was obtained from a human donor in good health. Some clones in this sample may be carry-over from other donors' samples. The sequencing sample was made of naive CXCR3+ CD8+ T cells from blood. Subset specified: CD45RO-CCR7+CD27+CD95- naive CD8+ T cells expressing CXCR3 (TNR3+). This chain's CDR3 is CASSDGTRQAKDTQYF.